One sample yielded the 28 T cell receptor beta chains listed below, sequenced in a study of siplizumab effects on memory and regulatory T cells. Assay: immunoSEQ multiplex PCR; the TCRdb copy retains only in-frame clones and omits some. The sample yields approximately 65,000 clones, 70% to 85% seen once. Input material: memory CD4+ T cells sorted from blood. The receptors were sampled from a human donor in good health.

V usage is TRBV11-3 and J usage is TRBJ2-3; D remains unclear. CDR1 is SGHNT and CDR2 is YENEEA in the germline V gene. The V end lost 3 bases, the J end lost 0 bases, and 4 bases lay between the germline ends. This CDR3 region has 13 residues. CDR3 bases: TGTGCCAGCAGCTTTTTTAGCACAGATACGCAGTATTTT. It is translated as CASSFFSTDTQYF.

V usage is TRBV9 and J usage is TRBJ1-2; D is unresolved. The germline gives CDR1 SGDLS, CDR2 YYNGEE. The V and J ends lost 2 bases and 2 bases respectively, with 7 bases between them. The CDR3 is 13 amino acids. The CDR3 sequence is CASSVHGNYGYTF. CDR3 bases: TGTGCCAGCAGCGTCCACGGGAACTATGGCTACACCTTC.

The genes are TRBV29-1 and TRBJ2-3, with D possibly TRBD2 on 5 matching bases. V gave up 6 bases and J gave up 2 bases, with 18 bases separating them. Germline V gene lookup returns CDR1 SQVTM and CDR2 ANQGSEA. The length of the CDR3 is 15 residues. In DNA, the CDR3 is TGCAGCGTCGACACGGGATTACCCCACACAGATACGCAGTATTTT. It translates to CSVDTGLPHTDTQYF.

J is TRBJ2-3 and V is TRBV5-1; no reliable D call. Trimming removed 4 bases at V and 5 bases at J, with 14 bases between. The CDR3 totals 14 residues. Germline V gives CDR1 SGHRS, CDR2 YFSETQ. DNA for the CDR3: TGCGCCAGCAGCCCCGCCCGAGAACAAGATACGCAGTATTTT. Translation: CASSPAREQDTQYF.

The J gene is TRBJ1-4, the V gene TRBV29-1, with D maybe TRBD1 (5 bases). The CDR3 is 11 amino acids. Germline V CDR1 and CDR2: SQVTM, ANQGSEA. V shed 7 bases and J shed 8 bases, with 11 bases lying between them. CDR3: CSARALEKLFF. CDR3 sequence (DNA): TGCAGCGCCAGGGCTCTGGAAAAACTGTTTTTT.

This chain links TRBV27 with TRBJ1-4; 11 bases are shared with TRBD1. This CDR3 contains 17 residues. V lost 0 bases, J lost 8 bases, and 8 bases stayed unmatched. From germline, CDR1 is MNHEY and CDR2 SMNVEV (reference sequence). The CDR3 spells CASSLSIGTGGREKLFF. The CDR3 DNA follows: TGTGCCAGCAGTTTATCGATAGGGACAGGGGGGCGGGAAAAACTGTTTTTT.

CDR3 region: CAISESGTSGAWDTQYF. CDR3 in DNA: TGTGCCATCAGTGAGTCAGGGACTAGCGGTGCTTGGGATACGCAGTATTTT. The chain couples TRBV10-3 to TRBJ2-3; 11 bases map to TRBD2. Germline-derived CDR1 and CDR2 are ENHRY and SYGVKD. The V segment lost 0 bases and the J segment 6 bases; nucleotides outside the gene matches: 8. This CDR3 has 17 residues.

Here the CDR3 reads CASSATGSENSPLHF. The CDR3 DNA is TGTGCCAGCAGCGCGACAGGGTCGGAGAATTCACCCCTCCACTTT. The J gene is TRBJ1-6, the V gene TRBV5-5, with TRBD1 matching 7 bases. Germline V gene lookup returns CDR1 SGHKS and CDR2 YYEKEE (reference sequence). The CDR3 contains 15 residues. Germline trimming cut 4 bases from V and 7 bases from J; bases unmatched to any gene: 8.

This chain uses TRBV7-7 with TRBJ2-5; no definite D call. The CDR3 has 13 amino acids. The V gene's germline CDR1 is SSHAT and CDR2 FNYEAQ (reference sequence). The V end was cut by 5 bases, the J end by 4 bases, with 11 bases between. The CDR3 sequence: CASSPSERETQYF. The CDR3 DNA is TGTGCCAGCAGCCCGTCAGAGCGAGAGACCCAGTACTTC.

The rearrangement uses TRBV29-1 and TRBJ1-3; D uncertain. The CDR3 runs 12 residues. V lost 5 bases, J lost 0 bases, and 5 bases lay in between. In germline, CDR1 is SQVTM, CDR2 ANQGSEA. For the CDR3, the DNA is TGCAGCGTTACCCACTCTGGAAACACCATATATTTT. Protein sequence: CSVTHSGNTIYF.

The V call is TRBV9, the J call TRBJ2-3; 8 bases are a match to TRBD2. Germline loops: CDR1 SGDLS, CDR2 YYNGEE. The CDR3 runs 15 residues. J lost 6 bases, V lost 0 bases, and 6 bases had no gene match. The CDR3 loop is CASSVVVGGADTQYF. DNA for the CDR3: TGTGCCAGCAGCGTAGTAGTCGGGGGGGCGGATACGCAGTATTTT.

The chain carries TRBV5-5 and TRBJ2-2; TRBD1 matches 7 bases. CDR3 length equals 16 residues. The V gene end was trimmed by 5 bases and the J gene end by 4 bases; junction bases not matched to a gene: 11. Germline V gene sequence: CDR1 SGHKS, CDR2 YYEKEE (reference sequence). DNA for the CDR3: TGTGCCAGCAGTCCCACTTGGGGACAGACCACCGGGGAGCTGTTTTTT. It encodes CASSPTWGQTTGELFF.

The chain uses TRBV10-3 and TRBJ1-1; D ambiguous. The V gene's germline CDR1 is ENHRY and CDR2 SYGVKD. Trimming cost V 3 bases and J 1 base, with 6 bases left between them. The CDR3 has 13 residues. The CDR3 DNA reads TGTGCCATCAGTGATGTGCGGAACACTGAAGCTTTCTTT. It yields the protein CAISDVRNTEAFF.

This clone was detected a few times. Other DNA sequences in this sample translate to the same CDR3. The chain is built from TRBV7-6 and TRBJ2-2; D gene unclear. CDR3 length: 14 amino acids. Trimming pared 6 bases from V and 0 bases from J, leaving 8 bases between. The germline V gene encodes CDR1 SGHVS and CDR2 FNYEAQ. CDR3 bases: TGTGCCAGCAGTGGTCAGGCGAACACCGGGGAGCTGTTTTTT. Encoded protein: CASSGQANTGELFF.

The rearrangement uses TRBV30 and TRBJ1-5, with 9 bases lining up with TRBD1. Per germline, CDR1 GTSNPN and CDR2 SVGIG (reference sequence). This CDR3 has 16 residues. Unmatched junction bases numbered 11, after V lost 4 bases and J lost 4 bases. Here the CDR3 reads CAWTSRRGTGNQPQHF. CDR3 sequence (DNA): TGTGCCTGGACCTCGCGGCGGGGGACAGGGAATCAGCCCCAGCATTTT.

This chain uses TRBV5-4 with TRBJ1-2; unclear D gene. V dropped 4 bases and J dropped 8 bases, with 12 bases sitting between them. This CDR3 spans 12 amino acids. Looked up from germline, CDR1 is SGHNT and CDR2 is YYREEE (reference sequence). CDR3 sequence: CASSLKVGGYTF. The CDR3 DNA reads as TGTGCCAGCAGCCTTAAGGTGGGGGGCTACACCTTC.

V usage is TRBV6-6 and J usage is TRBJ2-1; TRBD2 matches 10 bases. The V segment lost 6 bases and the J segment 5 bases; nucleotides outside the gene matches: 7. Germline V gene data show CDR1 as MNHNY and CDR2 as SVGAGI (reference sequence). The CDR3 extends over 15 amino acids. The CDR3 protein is CASSTRTSGDNEQFF. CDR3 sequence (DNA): TGTGCCAGCAGCACCCGGACTAGCGGCGACAATGAGCAGTTCTTC.

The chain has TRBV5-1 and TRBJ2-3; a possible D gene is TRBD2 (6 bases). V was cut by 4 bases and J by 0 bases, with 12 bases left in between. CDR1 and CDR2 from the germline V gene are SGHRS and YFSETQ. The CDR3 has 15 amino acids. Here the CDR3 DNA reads TGCGCCAGCAGCGTACGGGGGACTAGCACAGATACGCAGTATTTT. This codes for CASSVRGTSTDTQYF. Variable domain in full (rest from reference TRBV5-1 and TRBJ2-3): KAGVTQTPRYLIKTRGQQVTLSCSPISGHRSVSWYQQTPGQGLQFLFEYFSETQRNKGNFPGRFSGRQFSNSRSEMNVSTLELGDSALYLCASSVRGTSTDTQYFGPGTRLTVL.

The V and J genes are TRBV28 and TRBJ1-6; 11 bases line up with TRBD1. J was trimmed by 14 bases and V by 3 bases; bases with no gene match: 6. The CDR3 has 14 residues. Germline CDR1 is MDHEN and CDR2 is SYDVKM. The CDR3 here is CASSFWTGGVALHF. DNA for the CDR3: TGTGCCAGCAGTTTTTGGACAGGGGGCGTAGCCCTCCACTTT.

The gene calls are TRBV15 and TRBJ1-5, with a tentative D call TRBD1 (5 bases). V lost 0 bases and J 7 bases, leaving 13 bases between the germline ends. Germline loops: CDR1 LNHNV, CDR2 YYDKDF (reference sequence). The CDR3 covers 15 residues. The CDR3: CATSREEGERQPQHF. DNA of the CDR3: TGTGCCACCAGCAGAGAAGAAGGGGAGCGGCAGCCCCAGCATTTT.

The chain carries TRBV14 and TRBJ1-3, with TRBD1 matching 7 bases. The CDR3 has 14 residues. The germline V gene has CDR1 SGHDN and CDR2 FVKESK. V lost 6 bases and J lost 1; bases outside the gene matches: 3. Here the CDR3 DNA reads TGTGCCAGCAGGCGACAGGGTTCTGGAAACACCATATATTTT. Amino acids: CASRRQGSGNTIYF.

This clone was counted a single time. This CDR3 is CASSTRTRETQYF. CDR3 DNA sequence: TGTGCCAGTAGTACCCGGACGAGAGAGACCCAGTACTTC. The chain combines TRBV19 with TRBJ2-5; D is unresolved. Trimming stripped 4 bases from V and 4 bases from J, with 10 bases between. Germline values: CDR1 LNHDA, CDR2 SQIVND (reference sequence). The CDR3 has 13 amino acids.

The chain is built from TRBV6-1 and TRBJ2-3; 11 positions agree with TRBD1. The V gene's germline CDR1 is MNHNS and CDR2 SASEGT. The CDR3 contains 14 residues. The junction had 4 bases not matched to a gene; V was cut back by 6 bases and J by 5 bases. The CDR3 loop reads CASRWTGGKDTQYF. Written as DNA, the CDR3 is TGTGCCAGCAGATGGACAGGGGGCAAAGATACGCAGTATTTT.

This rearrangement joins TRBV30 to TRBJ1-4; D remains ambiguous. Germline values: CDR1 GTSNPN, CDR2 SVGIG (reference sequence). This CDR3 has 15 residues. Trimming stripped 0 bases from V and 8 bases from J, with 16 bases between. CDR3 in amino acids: CAWSVGSTIWEKLFF. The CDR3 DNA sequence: TGTGCCTGGAGTGTAGGGTCGACCATTTGGGAAAAACTGTTTTTT.

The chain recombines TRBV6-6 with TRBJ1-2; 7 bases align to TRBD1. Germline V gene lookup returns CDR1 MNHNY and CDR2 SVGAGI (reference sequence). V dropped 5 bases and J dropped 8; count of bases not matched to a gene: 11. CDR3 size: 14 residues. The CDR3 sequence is CASSLPGGDRGYTF. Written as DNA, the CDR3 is TGTGCCAGCAGTCTCCCAGGGGGGGATCGGGGCTACACCTTC.

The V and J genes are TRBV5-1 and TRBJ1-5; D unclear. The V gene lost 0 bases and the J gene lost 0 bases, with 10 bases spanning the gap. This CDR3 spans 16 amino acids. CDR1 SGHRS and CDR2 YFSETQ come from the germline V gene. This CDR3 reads CASSLGSIDSNQPQHF. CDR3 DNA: TGCGCCAGCAGCTTGGGGAGTATTGATAGCAATCAGCCCCAGCATTTT.

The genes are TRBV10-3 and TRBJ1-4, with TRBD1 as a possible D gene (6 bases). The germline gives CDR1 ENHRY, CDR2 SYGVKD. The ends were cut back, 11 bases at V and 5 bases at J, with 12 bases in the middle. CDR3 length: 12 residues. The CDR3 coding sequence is TGTGCCGCCGGAGGGGGAAATGAAAAACTGTTTTTT. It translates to CAAGGGNEKLFF.

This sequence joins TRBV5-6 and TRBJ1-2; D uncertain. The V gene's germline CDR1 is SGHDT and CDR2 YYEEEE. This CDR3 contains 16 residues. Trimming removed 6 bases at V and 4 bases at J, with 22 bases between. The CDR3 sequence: CASTENGLLLAYGYTF. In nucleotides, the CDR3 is TGTGCCAGCACCGAAAACGGACTGCTACTAGCCTATGGCTACACCTTC.